The 20 T cell receptor beta chains in this list originate from one sample, sequenced in a study of blood T cell repertoires in COVID-19. Some clones are missing from TCRdb's copy, which holds only in-frame ones; the method was immunoSEQ multiplex PCR. The sample has about 480,000 clones, 88% seen once. Sequenced input: PBMCs or T cells enriched from blood (not recorded which). Receptors originate from a woman aged 55 to 70 who had recovered from COVID-19.

The chain recombines TRBV7-7 with TRBJ2-5, with TRBD2 matching over 15 bases. CDR1 is SSHAT, CDR2 FNYEAQ, per germline (reference sequence). V shed 4 bases, J shed 7 bases, and the junction held 7 bases outside the gene matches. The CDR3 totals 16 residues. The CDR3 is CASSSRTSGGAGTQYF. CDR3 nucleotide sequence: TGTGCCAGCAGCTCCAGGACTAGCGGGGGGGCCGGGACCCAGTACTTC.

This chain connects TRBV2 to TRBJ1-5, with a tentative D call TRBD1 (5 bases). The germline CDR1 and CDR2 sequences are SNHLY and FYNNEI. V was pared by 7 bases and J by 0 bases, with 10 bases between. The CDR3 is 14 amino acids. This CDR3 is CASTPQGSNQPQHF. In DNA, the CDR3 is TGTGCCAGCACCCCCCAGGGTAGCAATCAGCCCCAGCATTTT.

The V gene is TRBV9, the J gene TRBJ1-1; D not certain. V lost 4 bases, J lost 8 bases, and 12 bases lay in between. Looked up from germline, CDR1 is SGDLS and CDR2 is YYNGEE. This CDR3 has 12 amino acids. In nucleotides, the CDR3 is TGTGCCAGCAGCACCCGGACGGGGGAAGCTTTCTTT. Translation gives CASSTRTGEAFF.

This chain connects TRBV21-1 to TRBJ2-7; the D call of TRBD2 is as the table states it, not checked on the DNA. TRBV21-1 is classified as a pseudogene. The CDR3 covers 12 residues. DNA for the CDR3: TGTGCCAGCAGCATTAGCCCCTACGAGCAGTACGTC. Protein: CASSISPYEQYV.

The V call is TRBV5-6, the J call TRBJ2-7; D unresolved. The CDR3 spans 12 residues. Germline V gene lookup returns CDR1 SGHDT and CDR2 YYEEEE. V was cut by 1 base and J by 6 bases, with 8 bases left in between. CDR3: CASSLTSVEQYF. The CDR3 DNA sequence: TGTGCCAGCAGCTTGACCTCGGTCGAGCAGTACTTC.

J is TRBJ1-5 and V is TRBV23-1; 11 nucleotides agree with TRBD1. TRBV23-1 is filed as an ORF, its function uncertain. V was pared by 0 bases and J by 5 bases, with 6 bases of the junction left unmatched. The CDR3 is made up of 17 amino acids. The CDR3, as DNA: TGCGCCAGCAGTCAATCAAGCCGGGACAGGGGGTATCAGCCCCAGCATTTT. This translates into CASSQSSRDRGYQPQHF.

Concerning this clone: The same CDR3 also results from other DNA sequences found in this sample. The V call is TRBV24-1, the J call TRBJ2-3; TRBD1 might be the D (6 bases). V was shortened by 0 bases and J by 4 bases, with 7 bases between the two germline ends. The V gene's germline CDR1 is KGHDR and CDR2 SFDVKD. There are 14 residues in the CDR3. CDR3 sequence: CATSDLGGADTQYF. DNA for the CDR3: TGTGCCACCAGTGATTTGGGGGGCGCAGATACGCAGTATTTT.

The rearrangement uses TRBV11-2 and TRBJ2-3, with 15 bases fitting TRBD2. CDR1 is SGHAT and CDR2 is FQNNGV in the germline V gene. The CDR3 is 18 amino acids. Losses at the gene ends were 5 bases for V and 6 bases for J; bases not matched to a gene: 12. In DNA, the CDR3 is TGTGCCAGCAGCCGCTCATATGGGACTAGCGGGGGGTCGGATACGCAGTATTTT. Its protein is CASSRSYGTSGGSDTQYF. Variable domain in full (rest from reference TRBV11-2 and TRBJ2-3): EAGVAQSPRYKIIEKRQSVAFWCNPISGHATLYWYQQILGQGPKLLIQFQNNGVVDDSQLPKDRFSAERLKGVDSTLKIQPAKLEDSAVYLCASSRSYGTSGGSDTQYFGPGTRLTVL.

The V and J genes are TRBV19 and TRBJ1-2; the D is unclear. This CDR3 region has 15 residues. The V end lost 5 bases, the J end lost 7 bases, and 20 bases lay between the germline ends. The germline CDR1 and CDR2 sequences are LNHDA and SQIVND (reference sequence). DNA for the CDR3: TGTGCCAGTAGTCTAATCCCCGGTGTGTGGAGTGGCTACACCTTC. This translates into CASSLIPGVWSGYTF.

The chain has TRBV25-1 and TRBJ1-4; 10 nucleotides align to TRBD1. J was trimmed by 6 bases and V by 2 bases; bases with no gene match: 3. Looked up from germline, CDR1 is MGHDK and CDR2 is SYGVNS. This CDR3 is 15 amino acids long. The CDR3 spells CASSERTGGYEKLFF. DNA for the CDR3: TGTGCCAGCAGTGAAAGGACAGGGGGTTATGAAAAACTGTTTTTT.

V is TRBV6-5 and J is TRBJ1-5; D ambiguous. V was clipped by 6 bases and J by 7 bases, with 13 bases between them. CDR3 length equals 13 residues. CDR1 and CDR2 from the germline V gene are MNHEY and SVGAGI. The CDR3 sequence is CASSLGGTQPQHF. The CDR3 DNA reads TGTGCCAGCAGCCTAGGTGGTACCCAGCCCCAGCATTTT.

The chain uses TRBV9 and TRBJ2-1, with D possibly being TRBD2 (6 bases). The CDR3 is made up of 16 amino acids. The germline CDR1 and CDR2 sequences are SGDLS and YYNGEE. With 0 bases removed from V and 0 bases from J, the gap between germline ends came to 10 bases. CDR3 DNA sequence: TGTGCCAGCAGCGTAGGAGGCGGGGCCTCCTACAATGAGCAGTTCTTC. This translates into CASSVGGGASYNEQFF.

The gene calls are TRBV5-1 and TRBJ1-6, with TRBD1 matching over 8 bases. The CDR3 covers 20 residues. The V and J ends lost 5 bases and 0 bases, in that order; junction bases with no gene match: 16. Germline assignment: CDR1 SGHRS and CDR2 YFSETQ. The CDR3 spells CASSPLAGVQGASYNSPLHF. The CDR3 region has the DNA TGCGCCAGCAGTCCCCTCGCGGGGGTCCAGGGGGCCTCCTATAATTCACCCCTCCACTTT.

The chain couples TRBV19 to TRBJ1-5; TRBD1 agrees at 7 bases. The CDR3 is made up of 16 amino acids. Per germline, CDR1 LNHDA and CDR2 SQIVND (reference sequence). J lost 1 base, V lost 2 bases, and 5 bases had no gene match. CDR3 sequence: CASSITPGGSNQPQHF. The DNA of the CDR3 is TGTGCCAGTAGTATAACTCCAGGGGGAAGCAATCAGCCCCAGCATTTT.

The chain combines TRBV28 with TRBJ2-7, with 8 bases matching TRBD1. The ends lost 5 bases at V and 0 bases at J; junction bases unmatched: 6. CDR1 is MDHEN and CDR2 is SYDVKM in the germline V gene. CDR3 length equals 15 residues. CDR3 in DNA: TGTGCCAGCAGTCGGTGGACAGGGAGCTCCTACGAGCAGTACTTC. Protein product: CASSRWTGSSYEQYF.

The V and J genes are TRBV30 and TRBJ1-3; 7 nucleotides match TRBD1. Germline CDR1 is GTSNPN and CDR2 is SVGIG (reference sequence). The CDR3 extends over 15 amino acids. J gave up 4 bases and V 2 bases, and 8 bases lay outside the gene matches. The CDR3 spells CAWSFLPGQGNTIYF. The CDR3 DNA follows: TGTGCCTGGAGTTTCCTCCCGGGACAGGGAAACACCATATATTTT.

This clone was detected only a few times. This sequence joins TRBV11-3 and TRBJ1-5; 7 nucleotides line up with TRBD1. In germline, CDR1 is SGHNT, CDR2 YENEEA. V shed 2 bases, J shed 4 bases, and the junction held 5 bases outside the gene matches. The CDR3 extends over 15 amino acids. CDR3 nucleotide sequence: TGTGCCAGCAGCTTATCGAGGGGGCTGAATCAGCCCCAGCATTTT. It yields the protein CASSLSRGLNQPQHF.

The chain recombines TRBV11-3 with TRBJ1-2, with 7 bases lining up with TRBD1. This CDR3 is built from 15 residues. Unmatched junction bases numbered 7, after V lost 4 bases and J lost 2 bases. Germline CDR1 and CDR2: SGHNT and YENEEA. The CDR3: CASSSGQVLNYGYTF. In DNA form, the CDR3 reads TGTGCCAGCAGCTCAGGACAGGTCTTGAACTATGGCTACACCTTC.

V gene TRBV29-1 combines with J gene TRBJ1-2; TRBD1 agrees at 7 bases. J lost 6 bases, V lost 0 bases, and 7 bases had no gene match. CDR3 length equals 14 residues. The V gene's germline CDR1 is SQVTM and CDR2 ANQGSEA. The CDR3 sequence is CSVEDARGVHGYTF. CDR3 bases: TGCAGCGTTGAAGATGCCAGGGGGGTGCATGGCTACACCTTC.

This sequence joins TRBV11-2 and TRBJ1-2; possible D gene TRBD1, 5 bases. Germline CDR1 reads SGHAT; CDR2 reads FQNNGV. This CDR3 contains 13 residues. Trimming took off 5 bases at V and 4 bases at J, with 11 bases between the two ends. The CDR3 is CASSPGTLYGYTF. In DNA form, the CDR3 reads TGTGCCAGCAGCCCCGGGACTCTCTATGGCTACACCTTC.